This T cell receptor beta chain emerged from a study of shared T cell receptors in the human thymus. Measured with immunoSEQ multiplex PCR; TCRdb has only the in-frame clones, and not every one. The table shows 650,000 to 950,000 clones, with approximately 83% occurring only once. Germline V CDR1 and CDR2: MDHEN, SYDVKM. Trimming shortened V by 3 bases and J by 7 bases, and 9 bases separated the two germline ends. This CDR3 is built from 13 residues. These same data were also listed under a study on human thymus T cells.

The rearrangement uses TRBV28 and TRBJ2-2, with unresolved D. Sequenced input: thymocytes. This TCR was recovered from a girl younger than two with a congenital heart defect. CDR3 in amino acids: CASSLGTHGELFF. In nucleotides, the CDR3 is TGTGCCAGCAGTTTGGGCACGCACGGGGAGCTGTTTTTT.